This TCR beta chain came from a study of T cell responses to AZD1222 COVID-19 vaccine. This CDR3 is built from 16 residues. Germline CDR1 is SGHTA and CDR2 is FQGNSA. Germline trimming cut 1 base from V and 6 bases from J; bases unmatched to any gene: 7. There are a few counts of this clone. Its antigen is currently unknown. Only in-frame clones appear in the TCRdb table, and some are missing; sequencing was by immunoSEQ multiplex PCR. The sample records roughly 170,000 clones, about 85% being singletons. Whole-study results and caveats: Donors, mostly white British, included more females; clonal diversity was possibly underestimated. AZD1222 recipients seropositive at baseline numbered only 6 or 7.

This clonotype was obtained from an adult in good health. The J gene is TRBJ2-5, the V gene TRBV7-2; 11 nucleotides line up with TRBD1. Specimen: peripheral blood, collected on day 0 of AZD1222 vaccination. DNA for the CDR3: TGTGCCAGCAGCTTAGTAGGGACAGGGGGTAAGAAGACCCAGTACTTC. Amino acid sequence: CASSLVGTGGKKTQYF.